This T cell receptor (beta chain) was profiled in a study of T-cell reconstitution after alpha-beta-depleted transplantation in children. Preparation of the TCRbeta library involved a method that used unique molecular identifiers. TCRdb re-called the PCR reads with MiXCR, one entry per CDR3 protein. Of 100,000 to 120,000 distinct CDR3 sequences detected, approximately 10% appear once; the ten largest clones hold 8%. This clonotype has at least ten counts. This receptor was obtained from a human donor who donated a stem cell graft to a child with acute lymphoblastic leukemia. The starting material was PBMCs from the stem cell graft donor, obtained from the stem cell graft.

The CDR3 reads CASRGSPGTGNSYEQYF. CDR3 bases: TGTGCCAGCAGAGGGTCCCCCGGGACAGGGAACTCCTACGAGCAGTACTTC. The V call is TRBV3-1, the J call TRBJ2-7; TRBD1 matches at 9 bases. CDR3 length: 17 residues. Germline CDR1 reads LGHDT; CDR2 reads YNNKEL (reference sequence). The trim removed 6 bases at V and 0 bases at J, leaving 12 bases unmatched.